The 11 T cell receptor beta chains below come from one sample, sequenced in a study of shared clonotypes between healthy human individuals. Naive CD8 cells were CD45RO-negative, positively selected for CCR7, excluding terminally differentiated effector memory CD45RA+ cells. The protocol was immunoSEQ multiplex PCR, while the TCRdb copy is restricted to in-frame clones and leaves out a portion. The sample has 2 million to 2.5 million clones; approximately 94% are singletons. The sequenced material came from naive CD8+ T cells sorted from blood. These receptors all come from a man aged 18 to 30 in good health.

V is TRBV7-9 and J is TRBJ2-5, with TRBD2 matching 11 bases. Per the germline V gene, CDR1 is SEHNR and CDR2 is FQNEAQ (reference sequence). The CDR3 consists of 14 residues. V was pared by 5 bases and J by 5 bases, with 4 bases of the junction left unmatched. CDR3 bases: TGTGCCAGCAGCCAGACTAGCGGGACTGAGACCCAGTACTTC. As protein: CASSQTSGTETQYF.

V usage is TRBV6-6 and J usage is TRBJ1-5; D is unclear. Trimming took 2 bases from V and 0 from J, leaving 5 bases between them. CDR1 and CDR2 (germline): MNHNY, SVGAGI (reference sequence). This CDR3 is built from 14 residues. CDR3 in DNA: TGTGCCAGCAGTTACCGAGGTAGCAATCAGCCCCAGCATTTT. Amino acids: CASSYRGSNQPQHF.

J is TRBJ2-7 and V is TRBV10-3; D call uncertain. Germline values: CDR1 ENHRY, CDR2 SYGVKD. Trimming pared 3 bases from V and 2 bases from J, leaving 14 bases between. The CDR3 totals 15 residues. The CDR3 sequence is CAISEMTPSPYEQYF. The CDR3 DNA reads TGTGCCATCAGTGAAATGACCCCGTCCCCCTACGAGCAGTACTTC.

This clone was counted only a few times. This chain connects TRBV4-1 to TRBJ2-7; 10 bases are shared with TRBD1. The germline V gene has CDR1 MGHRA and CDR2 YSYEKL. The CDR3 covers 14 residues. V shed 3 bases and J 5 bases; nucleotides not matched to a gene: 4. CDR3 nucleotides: TGCGCCAGCAGCCACCGGGACAGGGGTAACGAGCAGTACTTC. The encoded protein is CASSHRDRGNEQYF.

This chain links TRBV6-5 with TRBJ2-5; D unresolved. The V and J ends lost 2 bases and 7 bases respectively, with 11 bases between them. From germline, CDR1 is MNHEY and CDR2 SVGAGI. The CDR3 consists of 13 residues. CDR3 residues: CASSYESEGTQYF. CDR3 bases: TGTGCCAGCAGTTACGAATCCGAAGGGACCCAGTACTTC.

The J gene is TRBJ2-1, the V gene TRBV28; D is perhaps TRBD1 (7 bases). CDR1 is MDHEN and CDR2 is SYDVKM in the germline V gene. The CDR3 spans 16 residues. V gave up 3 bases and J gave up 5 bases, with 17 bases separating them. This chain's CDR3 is CASSFPPEGANNEQFF. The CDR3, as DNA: TGTGCCAGCAGTTTCCCCCCGGAGGGGGCGAACAATGAGCAGTTCTTC.

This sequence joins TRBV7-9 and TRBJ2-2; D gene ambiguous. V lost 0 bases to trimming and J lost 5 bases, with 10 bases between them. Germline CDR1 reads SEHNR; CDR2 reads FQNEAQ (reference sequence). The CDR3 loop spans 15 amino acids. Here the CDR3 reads CASSLAAAPTGELFF. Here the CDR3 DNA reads TGTGCCAGCAGCTTAGCCGCGGCACCTACCGGGGAGCTGTTTTTT.

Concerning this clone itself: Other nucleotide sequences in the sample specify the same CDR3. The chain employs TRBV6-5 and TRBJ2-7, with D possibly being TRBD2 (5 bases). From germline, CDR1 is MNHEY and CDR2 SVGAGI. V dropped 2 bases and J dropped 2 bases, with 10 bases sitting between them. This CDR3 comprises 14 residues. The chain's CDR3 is CASSYSGPAYEQYF. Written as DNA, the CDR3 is TGTGCCAGCAGTTACAGCGGTCCCGCCTACGAGCAGTACTTC.

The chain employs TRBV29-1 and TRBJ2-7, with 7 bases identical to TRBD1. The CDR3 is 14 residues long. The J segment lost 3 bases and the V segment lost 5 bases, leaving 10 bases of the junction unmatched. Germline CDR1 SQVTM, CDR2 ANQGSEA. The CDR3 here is CSVLAGTEYYEQYF. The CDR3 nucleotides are TGCAGCGTTTTGGCCGGGACAGAGTACTACGAGCAGTACTTC.

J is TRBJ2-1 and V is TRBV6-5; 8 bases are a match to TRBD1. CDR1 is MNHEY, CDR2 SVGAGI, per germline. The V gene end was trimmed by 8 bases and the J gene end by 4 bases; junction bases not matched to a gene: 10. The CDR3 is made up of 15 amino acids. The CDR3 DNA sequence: TGTGCCAGCTCGGAAGGACAGGGAGGATACAATGAGCAGTTCTTC. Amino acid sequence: CASSEGQGGYNEQFF.

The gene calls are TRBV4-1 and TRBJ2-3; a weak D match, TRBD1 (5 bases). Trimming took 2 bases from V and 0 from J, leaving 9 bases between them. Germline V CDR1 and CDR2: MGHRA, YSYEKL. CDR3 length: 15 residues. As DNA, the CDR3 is TGCGCCAGCAGCCAAATGCAGGGTAGCACAGATACGCAGTATTTT. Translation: CASSQMQGSTDTQYF.